The present T cell receptor beta chain was sequenced within a study of blood T cell repertoires in COVID-19. In the original processing: Amplification of reference gene primers provided the estimated nucleated cell counts. Some clones are missing from TCRdb's copy, which holds only in-frame ones; the method was immunoSEQ multiplex PCR. That table gives V, J and clone size, and the DNA gave D and trimming. Among 200,000 or so clones listed, around 86% were seen once. Cohorts were assigned according to the clinical history that participants reported. Trimming removed 0 bases from V and 5 bases from J, with 12 bases in between. CDR1 is SGDLS and CDR2 is YYNGEE in the germline V gene. This CDR3 comprises 15 residues.

Material for sequencing was PBMCs or T cells enriched from blood (not recorded which). This TCR was sampled from a woman aged 40 to 55 with acute COVID-19. The chain employs TRBV9 and TRBJ1-5; D possibly corresponds to TRBD1 (5 bases). For the CDR3, the DNA is TGTGCCAGCAGCGTAGGGGAGGGGAGGTATCAGCCCCAGCATTTT. It translates to CASSVGEGRYQPQHF.